This TCR beta chain was sequenced for a study of a mutant IDH1 vaccine in newly diagnosed glioma. Time point specified: baseline, week 1 (first vaccination visit). Specified treatment: pre-vaccination baseline after standard-of-care therapy. Overall study results and limits: Pseudoprogression seemed unrelated to changes in top peripheral T cell clonotypes. Altogether, around 95% of patients exhibited vaccine-induced immune responses.

About this clone itself: Its antigen remains unidentified.

The repertoire was sequenced with immunoSEQ multiplex PCR; TCRdb's copy has only in-frame clones and lacks some. The data contain tens of thousands of clones, almost 85% of them singletons. Looked up from germline, CDR1 is SGHRS and CDR2 is YFSETQ. CDR3 length: 14 residues. V was pared by 0 bases and J by 6 bases, with 5 bases of the junction left unmatched. The clonotype originates from a man in his forties with glioma. Some clones in this sample may be carry-over from other donors' samples. The chain uses TRBV5-1 and TRBJ1-2, with 7 positions matching TRBD1. Material: PBMCs, obtained from a glioma patient treated with radiotherapy, temozolomide or both. The CDR3 reads CASSLDRGRDGYTF. The CDR3 DNA follows: TGCGCCAGCAGCTTGGACAGGGGACGGGATGGCTACACCTTC.